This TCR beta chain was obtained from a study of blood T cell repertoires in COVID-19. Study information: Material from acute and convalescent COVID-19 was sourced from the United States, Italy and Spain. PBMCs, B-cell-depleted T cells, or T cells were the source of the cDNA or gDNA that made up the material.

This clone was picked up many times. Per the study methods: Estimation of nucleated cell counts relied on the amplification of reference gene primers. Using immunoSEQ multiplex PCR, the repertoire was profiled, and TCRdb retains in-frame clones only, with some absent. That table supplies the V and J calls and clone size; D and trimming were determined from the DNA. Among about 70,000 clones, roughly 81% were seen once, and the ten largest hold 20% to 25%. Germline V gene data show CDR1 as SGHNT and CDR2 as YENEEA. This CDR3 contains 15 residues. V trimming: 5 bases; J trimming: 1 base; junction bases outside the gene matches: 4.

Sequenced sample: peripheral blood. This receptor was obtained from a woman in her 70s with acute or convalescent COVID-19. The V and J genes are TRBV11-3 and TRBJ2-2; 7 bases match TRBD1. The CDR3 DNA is TGTGCCAGCAGCCCCAGGACAGGGAACACCGGGGAGCTGTTTTTT. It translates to CASSPRTGNTGELFF.